This T cell receptor beta chain appears in the sequencing data of a study of T cells in Graves' hyperthyroidism and ophthalmopathy. This clonotype was seen ten or more times. TCR beta CDR3 regions were amplified from RNA transcripts. The TCR CDR3 was amplified in a first-round RT-PCR using the HTBI primer set. TCRdb reprocessed the multiplex PCR reads via MiXCR and lists one record per CDR3 protein. The sample holds about 130,000 distinct CDR3 sequences, approximately 20% seen once. Germline V lookup: CDR1 MDHEN, CDR2 SYDVKM. Trimming left V 11 bases short and J 6 bases short, with 14 bases between. This CDR3 has 12 amino acids.

The TCR comes from a woman in her fifties or sixties with Graves' hyperthyroidism that later progressed to Graves' ophthalmopathy. V usage is TRBV28 and J usage is TRBJ2-1, with D tentatively TRBD2 (7 bases). The material sequenced was blood. CDR3 sequence (DNA): TGTGCCGGCAATAGGGGGGGCAATGAGCAGTTCTTC. Translation gives CAGNRGGNEQFF.